The 9 T cell receptor beta chains below come from one sample, sequenced in a study of cytomegalovirus exposure and HLA in healthy donors. Researchers ran the PCR with 60 Vbeta and 13 Jbeta primers. The data were produced by immunoSEQ multiplex PCR, yet TCRdb's version contains in-frame clones alone and is incomplete. This sample has roughly 130,000 clones, with around 83% found just once. Sequencing was carried out using PBMCs. These receptors were collected from a girl aged 2 to 10 in good health and CMV-seronegative.

V gene TRBV10-3 combines with J gene TRBJ2-1; D not resolved. V lost 11 bases to trimming and J lost 0 bases, with 23 bases between them. The CDR3 consists of 17 residues. The V gene's germline CDR1 is ENHRY and CDR2 SYGVKD. CDR3 in amino acids: CAALDSPHPISYNEQFF. The CDR3 DNA sequence: TGTGCCGCGCTAGACTCTCCCCATCCCATCTCCTACAATGAGCAGTTCTTC.

This chain connects TRBV29-1 to TRBJ2-3; a possible D gene is TRBD1 (6 bases). CDR3 size: 15 residues. Germline CDR1 reads SQVTM; CDR2 reads ANQGSEA. The V end lost 6 bases, the J end lost 0 bases, and 16 bases lay between the germline ends. Here the CDR3 reads CSVDHRASSTDTQYF. CDR3 in DNA: TGCAGCGTGGACCACAGGGCCTCTAGCACAGATACGCAGTATTTT.

The chain has TRBV28 and TRBJ1-5; 7 bases map to TRBD1. Trimming cost V 9 bases and J 5 bases; bases outside gene matches: 16. The CDR3 consists of 16 residues. Germline CDR1 and CDR2: MDHEN and SYDVKM. CDR3 nucleotides: TGTGCCAGTCAGGGGGGCGGTGGTGGTTCTCATCAGCCCCAGCATTTT. This sequence encodes CASQGGGGGSHQPQHF.

The chain combines TRBV7-9 with TRBJ2-2; D is possibly TRBD2 (5 bases). The CDR3 is 15 amino acids. The V and J ends lost 8 bases and 2 bases respectively, with 15 bases between them. Germline V lookup: CDR1 SEHNR, CDR2 FQNEAQ (reference sequence). CDR3 coding DNA: TGTGCCAGCGGGCCCGCGCTAGCCAACACCGGGGAGCTGTTTTTT. Translation gives CASGPALANTGELFF.

The chain joins TRBV29-1 to TRBJ2-7; TRBD1 agrees at 7 bases. The CDR3 sequence is 12 residues long. J gave up 3 bases and V 7 bases, and 6 bases lay outside the gene matches. The germline CDR1 and CDR2 sequences are SQVTM and ANQGSEA. As DNA, the CDR3 is TGCAGCGCCCTAGACAGGGACTACGAGCAGTACTTC. Its translation: CSALDRDYEQYF.

The rearrangement uses TRBV5-4 and TRBJ1-5; no firm D call. The germline V gene has CDR1 SGHNT and CDR2 YYREEE (reference sequence). The ends were cut back, 2 bases at V and 3 bases at J, with 9 bases in the middle. The CDR3 loop spans 14 amino acids. The CDR3 DNA follows: TGTGCCAGCAGCTTCTTCGGTCCCAATCAGCCCCAGCATTTT. Encoded protein: CASSFFGPNQPQHF.

This clone was observed a few times. The chain is built from TRBV4-3 and TRBJ2-3; no clear D. This CDR3 has 16 amino acids. Germline V gene data show CDR1 as LGHNA and CDR2 as YSLEER. The V gene lost 0 bases and the J gene lost 6 bases, with 16 bases spanning the gap. This CDR3 is CASSQDLAWSADTQYF. The CDR3, as DNA: TGCGCCAGCAGCCAAGATTTGGCGTGGAGCGCCGATACGCAGTATTTT.

This chain uses TRBV4-3 with TRBJ1-2; tentatively, D is TRBD1 (5 bases). Deletions cut 0 bases from V and 1 base from J, with 15 bases between. The CDR3 sequence is 17 residues long. Germline V gives CDR1 LGHNA, CDR2 YSLEER. CDR3 nucleotide sequence: TGCGCCAGCAGCCAAGATGGGGGGACGGCGTTTAACTATGGCTACACCTTC. Amino acids: CASSQDGGTAFNYGYTF.

This clone was counted a single time. The gene calls are TRBV30 and TRBJ1-6, with D perhaps matching TRBD1 (5 bases). This CDR3 has 14 amino acids. The V end lost 0 bases, the J end lost 13 bases, and 16 bases lay between the germline ends. CDR1 is GTSNPN, CDR2 SVGIG, per germline (reference sequence). Here the CDR3 reads CAWSVLGRGGPLHF. The CDR3 region has the DNA TGTGCCTGGAGTGTACTAGGAAGGGGAGGGCCCCTCCACTTT.